This T cell receptor (beta chain) was sequenced during a study of shared clonotypes between healthy human individuals. Amplification in unsorted PBMC replicate PCRs started from around 0.3 ug DNA, which equals approximately 28,000 T cell genomes. Clones were sequenced by immunoSEQ multiplex PCR, and TCRdb holds only the in-frame ones, with some missing. The sample holds around 500,000 clones, around 80% seen once. After removal of 8 bases from V and 8 bases from J, the junction contained 8 bases not matched to a gene. This CDR3 comprises 13 residues. CDR1 and CDR2 from the germline V gene are MDHEN and SYDVKM.

The receptor comes from a woman in her thirties or forties in good health. Some clones in this sample may be carry-over from other donors' samples. This chain uses TRBV28 with TRBJ1-4; 7 nucleotides match TRBD1. The sample consisted of PBMCs. DNA for the CDR3: TGTGCCAGCCTAGACAGGGTGAGAGAAAAACTGTTTTTT. This codes for CASLDRVREKLFF.